This T cell receptor (beta chain) was recorded in a study of technical replicates of blood from a handful of donors. The CDR3 loop spans 15 amino acids. Between the trimmed V and J ends, which lost 3 bases and 8 bases, there was a span of 16 bases. CDR1 and CDR2 (germline): MNHNS, SASEGT. Clones were sequenced by immunoSEQ multiplex PCR, and TCRdb holds only the in-frame ones, with some missing. Found here are 65,000 to 95,000 clones, 95% to 98% of them singletons; the top ten hold roughly 0.2%. The V and J genes are TRBV6-1 and TRBJ1-4; D is perhaps TRBD1 (5 bases). The TCR was taken from a human donor in good health. The sample consisted of T cells isolated from PBMCs. CDR3 bases: TGTGCCAGCAGTGATCGGACAATCTTGGGCGAAAAACTGTTTTTT. Amino acids: CASSDRTILGEKLFF.